These 18 T cell receptor beta chains were all obtained from the same sample, sequenced in a study of breast tumors, draining lymph nodes, adjacent tissues. Axillary draining lymph nodes of breast cancer patients supplied the node samples. MiXCR, run by TCRdb on the multiplex PCR reads, gives a single entry per CDR3 protein. The sample has 200,000 to 300,000 distinct CDR3 sequences; 30% to 35% are singletons. Sequencing was done on a sample of axillary lymph node tissue. The receptors here all came from a female donor with breast cancer. Some clones in this sample may be carry-over from other donors' samples.

The chain has TRBV27 and TRBJ2-5; perhaps TRBD1 as D (6 bases). From germline, CDR1 is MNHEY and CDR2 SMNVEV (reference sequence). The CDR3 is 16 amino acids. V lost 0 bases to trimming and J lost 5 bases, with 16 bases between them. The CDR3 sequence: CASSLSLQGSRETQYF. DNA of the CDR3: TGTGCCAGCAGTTTATCCTTGCAGGGGAGTAGGGAGACCCAGTACTTC.

With respect to this clonotype: A read error may explain this, as a much larger clone is one base away. This chain links TRBV5-6 with TRBJ2-5, with 7 bases identical to TRBD2. This CDR3 region has 15 residues. Germline V gene lookup returns CDR1 SGHDT and CDR2 YYEEEE. CDR3 coding DNA: TGTGCCAGCAGCGCAGCCCTAGCGGTCCAAGAGACCCAGCACTTC. Protein: CASSAALAVQETQHF.

This clonotype was found many times. The chain employs TRBV7-9 and TRBJ1-3; the D is unclear. Germline V gene lookup returns CDR1 SEHNR and CDR2 FQNEAQ (reference sequence). V shed 1 base and J shed 7 bases, with 5 bases lying between them. This CDR3 has 12 residues. The CDR3 region has the DNA TGTGCCAGCAGCTTAGTAGCGAACACCATATATTTT. It translates to CASSLVANTIYF.

This clonotype was counted many times. The CDR3 is CASSLTRLAGDTGELFF. CDR3 bases: TGTGCCAGCAGCTTAACCCGACTAGCGGGAGACACCGGGGAGCTGTTTTTT. The V and J genes are TRBV7-3 and TRBJ2-2, with 12 nucleotides matching TRBD2. J was trimmed by 3 bases and V by 0 bases; bases with no gene match: 2. Looked up from germline, CDR1 is SGHTA and CDR2 is FQGTGA. This CDR3 is built from 17 residues.

Remarks on this clonotype: The junction departs from the called germline gene at one end, perhaps through a read error. The rearrangement uses TRBV11-3 and TRBJ2-3; D may be TRBD1 or TRBD2 (5 bases each). Germline V gene lookup returns CDR1 SGHNT and CDR2 YENEEA. The CDR3 covers 14 residues. CDR3 loop: CASRLKGSSDTQYF. DNA for the CDR3: TGTGCCAGCAGGCTGAAGGGGAGCTCAGACACGCAGTATTTT.

This clonotype has ten or more counts. This sequence joins TRBV19 and TRBJ1-5; D may be TRBD1 (5 bases). Trimming took 6 bases from V and 3 from J, leaving 12 bases between them. CDR1 and CDR2 (germline): LNHDA, SQIVND (reference sequence). There are 14 residues in the CDR3. The CDR3 DNA is TGTGCCAGTAGACCAGGACACTTCAATCAGCCCCAGCATTTT. This sequence encodes CASRPGHFNQPQHF.

This clonotype was detected many times. V is TRBV25-1 and J is TRBJ1-5, with 7 bases matching TRBD1. The CDR3 covers 15 residues. After removal of 4 bases from V and 1 base from J, the junction contained 4 bases not matched to a gene. Germline CDR1 is MGHDK and CDR2 is SYGVNS. CDR3 sequence reads: CASSGQGVSNQPQHF. CDR3 coding DNA: TGTGCCAGCAGTGGCCAGGGGGTGAGCAATCAGCCCCAGCATTTT.

Comments on this clonotype: A much larger clone differs by one base, so this may be a read error. Since no conserved phenylalanine or tryptophan closes the CDR3, a read error is the likely cause. The chain employs TRBV20-1 and TRBJ2-7, with D maybe TRBD2 (5 bases). Trimming stripped 0 bases from V and 2 bases from J, with 11 bases between. The CDR3 totals 14 residues. In germline, CDR1 is DFQATT, CDR2 SNEGSKA (reference sequence). The CDR3 loop reads CSARDTIGTYEQYL. Written as DNA, the CDR3 is TGCAGTGCTAGAGATACTATCGGGACCTACGAGCAGTACCTC.

This clonotype was detected only a few times. V and J are TRBV5-1 and TRBJ2-7, with 14 nucleotides matching TRBD2. The CDR3 runs to 20 residues. V trimming: 3 bases; J trimming: 5 bases; junction bases outside the gene matches: 19. The germline CDR1 and CDR2 sequences are SGHRS and YFSETQ. CDR3 amino acids: CASSSIEGVGLAGGGHEQYF. The DNA of the CDR3 is TGCGCCAGCAGCTCAATCGAAGGGGTAGGACTAGCGGGAGGCGGGCACGAGCAGTACTTC.

This clonotype showed up just once. At one of its ends the junction is not consistent with the germline gene, which may arise from a read error. The chain joins TRBV24-1 to TRBJ2-1, with TRBD2 identical over 11 bases. Germline loops: CDR1 KGHDR, CDR2 SFDVKD. The CDR3 extends over 17 amino acids. CDR3 protein: CATSGVPGTSGYNEQFF. CDR3 sequence (DNA): TGCGCCACCAGTGGGGTCCCCGGGACTAGCGGATACAATGAGCAGTTCTTC.

This clonotype was seen ten or more times. The J gene is TRBJ1-3, the V gene TRBV20-1; no clear D. Germline-derived CDR1 and CDR2 are DFQATT and SNEGSKA (reference sequence). The CDR3 runs 13 residues. The ends were cut back, 6 bases at V and 0 bases at J, with 9 bases in the middle. DNA for the CDR3: TGCAGTGCGTATCAAAGCTCTGGAAACACCATATATTTT. Residues: CSAYQSSGNTIYF.

The sample holds many counts of this clonotype. The chain recombines TRBV10-1 with TRBJ2-1; tentative D call: TRBD1 (6 bases). There are 15 residues in the CDR3. The ends were cut back, 2 bases at V and 0 bases at J, with 8 bases in the middle. Per the germline V gene, CDR1 is WNHNN and CDR2 is SYGVQD (reference sequence). The CDR3 loop is CASSEGQTSYNEQFF. The CDR3 DNA follows: TGCGCCAGCAGTGAGGGACAGACCTCCTACAATGAGCAGTTCTTC.

Ten or more counts support this clonotype. An end of the junction differs from the germline gene, which may be a read error. The chain has TRBV7-7 and TRBJ2-3; 9 bases agree with TRBD2. The germline V gene encodes CDR1 SSHAT and CDR2 FNYEAQ (reference sequence). The CDR3 is 16 amino acids. CDR3: CASSLKSGRLADTQYF. CDR3 DNA: TGTGCTAGCAGCTTAAAGAGCGGGAGGTTGGCAGATACGCAGTATTTT. Based on the CDR3 plus reference TRBV7-7 and TRBJ2-3, the full variable domain is GAGVSQSPRYKVTKRGQDVTLRCDPISSHATLYWYQQALGQGPEFLTYFNYEAQPDKSGLPSDRFSAERPEGSISTLTIQRTEQRDSAMYRCASSLKSGRLADTQYFGPGTRLTVL.

This clonotype was seen repeatedly, ten times or more. The chain couples TRBV10-3 to TRBJ2-1; 10 nucleotides line up with TRBD2. Germline V gene sequence: CDR1 ENHRY, CDR2 SYGVKD. The CDR3 is 14 amino acids. The V and J ends lost 2 bases and 10 bases, in that order; junction bases with no gene match: 5. CDR3 amino acids: CAISEDLAGDEQFF. In DNA, the CDR3 is TGTGCCATCAGTGAGGACCTAGCGGGAGACGAGCAGTTCTTC.

To note about this clonotype: One junction end disagrees with the germline gene, perhaps due to a read error. V gene TRBV7-2 combines with J gene TRBJ2-4; D possibly uses TRBD1 or TRBD2 (5 bases each). The CDR3 length is 15 residues. Per the germline V gene, CDR1 is SGHTA and CDR2 is FQGNSA. The CDR3 sequence is CASSSPGASKNIQHF. CDR3 nucleotide sequence: TGTGCCAGCAGCAGCCCCGGGGCCAGCAAAAACATTCAGCACTTC.

This clonotype came up many times. The V call is TRBV30, the J call TRBJ2-2, with 7 bases lining up with TRBD1. V was pared by 7 bases and J by 6 bases, with 2 bases of the junction left unmatched. CDR1 and CDR2 from the germline V gene are GTSNPN and SVGIG (reference sequence). The CDR3 extends over 11 amino acids. CDR3 sequence reads: CASGQSGELFF. For the CDR3, the DNA is TGTGCCTCGGGACAGTCCGGGGAGCTGTTTTTT.

This clonotype was seen ten or more times. CDR3 region: CASTRDGTNTGELFF. CDR3 bases: TGTGCCAGCACGCGGGACGGGACGAACACCGGGGAGCTGTTTTTT. The V call is TRBV2, the J call TRBJ2-2, with D possibly TRBD2 on 6 matching bases. The ends were cut back, 7 bases at V and 0 bases at J, with 12 bases in the middle. The length of the CDR3 is 15 residues. The germline V gene encodes CDR1 SNHLY and CDR2 FYNNEI.

The chain links TRBV20-1 to TRBJ2-7; 8 bases are shared with TRBD2. The CDR3 sequence is 14 residues long. V trimming: 1 base; J trimming: 8 bases; junction bases outside the gene matches: 10. The germline V gene has CDR1 DFQATT and CDR2 SNEGSKA (reference sequence). The CDR3 region is CSARVGSGTRKQYF. In DNA form, the CDR3 reads TGCAGTGCTAGAGTTGGTAGCGGGACCCGCAAGCAGTACTTC.